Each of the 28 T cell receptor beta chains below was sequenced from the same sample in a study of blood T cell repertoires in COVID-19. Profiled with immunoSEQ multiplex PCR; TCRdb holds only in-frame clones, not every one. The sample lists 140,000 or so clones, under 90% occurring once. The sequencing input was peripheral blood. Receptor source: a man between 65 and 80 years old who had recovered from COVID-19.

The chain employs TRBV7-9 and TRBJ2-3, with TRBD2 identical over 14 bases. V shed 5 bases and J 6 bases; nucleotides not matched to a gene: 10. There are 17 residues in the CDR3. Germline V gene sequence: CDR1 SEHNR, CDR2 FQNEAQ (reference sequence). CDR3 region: CASSPGGTSGSTDTQYF. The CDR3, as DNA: TGTGCCAGCAGCCCCGGCGGGACTAGCGGGAGTACCGATACGCAGTATTTT. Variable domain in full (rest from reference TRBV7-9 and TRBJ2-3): DTGVSQNPRHKITKRGQNVTFRCDPISEHNRLYWYRQTLGQGPEFLTYFQNEAQLEKSRLLSDRFSAERPKGSFSTLEIQRTEQGDSAMYLCASSPGGTSGSTDTQYFGPGTRLTVL.

CDR3 loop: CASRSTQYF. For the CDR3, the DNA is TGTGCCAGCAGGTCAACGCAGTATTTT. This sequence joins TRBV27 and TRBJ2-3; no definite D call. Trimming stripped 6 bases from V and 9 bases from J, with 4 bases between. The CDR3 covers 9 residues. Germline V gene lookup returns CDR1 MNHEY and CDR2 SMNVEV (reference sequence).

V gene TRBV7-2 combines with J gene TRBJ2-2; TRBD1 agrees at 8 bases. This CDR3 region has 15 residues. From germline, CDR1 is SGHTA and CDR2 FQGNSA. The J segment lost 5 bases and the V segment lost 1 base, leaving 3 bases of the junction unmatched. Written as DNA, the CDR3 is TGTGCCAGCAGCTTAGGACAGGGGAAGACCGGGGAGCTGTTTTTT. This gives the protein CASSLGQGKTGELFF.

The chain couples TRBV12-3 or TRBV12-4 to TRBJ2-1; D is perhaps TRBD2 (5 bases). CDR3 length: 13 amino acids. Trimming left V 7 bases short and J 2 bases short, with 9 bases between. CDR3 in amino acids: CASTHGTYNEQFF. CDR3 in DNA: TGTGCCAGCACCCACGGGACCTACAATGAGCAGTTCTTC.

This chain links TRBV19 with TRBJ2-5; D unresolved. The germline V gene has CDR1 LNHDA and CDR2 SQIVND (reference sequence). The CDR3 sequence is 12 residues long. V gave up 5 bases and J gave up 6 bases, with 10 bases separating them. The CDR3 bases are TGTGCCAGTAGTCCCCGTGGCAAGACCCAGTACTTC. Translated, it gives CASSPRGKTQYF.

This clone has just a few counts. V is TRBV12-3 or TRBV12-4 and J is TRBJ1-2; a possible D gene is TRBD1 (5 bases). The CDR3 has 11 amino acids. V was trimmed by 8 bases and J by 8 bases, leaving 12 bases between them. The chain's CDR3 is CASGGTSGYTF. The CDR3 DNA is TGTGCCAGCGGCGGGACGTCAGGCTACACCTTC.

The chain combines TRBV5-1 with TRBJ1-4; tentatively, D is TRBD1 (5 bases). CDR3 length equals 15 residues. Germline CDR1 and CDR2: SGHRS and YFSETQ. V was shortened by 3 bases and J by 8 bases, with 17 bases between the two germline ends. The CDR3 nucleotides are TGCGCCAGCAGCTCAACCTCAGGGATGGGGGAAAAACTGTTTTTT. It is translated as CASSSTSGMGEKLFF.

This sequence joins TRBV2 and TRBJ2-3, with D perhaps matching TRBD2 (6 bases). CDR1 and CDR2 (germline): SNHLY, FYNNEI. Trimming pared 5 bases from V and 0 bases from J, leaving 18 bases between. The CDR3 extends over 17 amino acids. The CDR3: CASSPTSSGLSTDTQYF. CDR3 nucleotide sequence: TGTGCCAGCAGTCCTACCTCAAGCGGGTTAAGCACAGATACGCAGTATTTT.

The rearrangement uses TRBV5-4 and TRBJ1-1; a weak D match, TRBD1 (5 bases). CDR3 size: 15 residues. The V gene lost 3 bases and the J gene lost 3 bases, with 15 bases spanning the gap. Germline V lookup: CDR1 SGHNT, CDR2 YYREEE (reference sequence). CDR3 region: CASSSFRGLDTEAFF. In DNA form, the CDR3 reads TGTGCCAGCAGCTCCTTTAGGGGTTTGGACACTGAAGCTTTCTTT.

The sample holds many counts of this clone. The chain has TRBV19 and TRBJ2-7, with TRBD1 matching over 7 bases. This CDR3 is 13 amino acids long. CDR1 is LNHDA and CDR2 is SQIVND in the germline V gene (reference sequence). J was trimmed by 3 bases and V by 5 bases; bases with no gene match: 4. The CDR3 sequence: CASSADRDYEQYF. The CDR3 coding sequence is TGTGCCAGTAGTGCCGACAGGGACTACGAGCAGTACTTC.

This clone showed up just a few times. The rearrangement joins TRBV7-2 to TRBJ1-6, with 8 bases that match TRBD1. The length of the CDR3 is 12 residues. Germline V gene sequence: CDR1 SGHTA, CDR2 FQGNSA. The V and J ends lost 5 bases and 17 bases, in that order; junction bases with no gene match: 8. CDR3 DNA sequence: TGTGCCAGCAGCAAGTATCAGGGGGCGATCCACTTT. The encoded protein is CASSKYQGAIHF.

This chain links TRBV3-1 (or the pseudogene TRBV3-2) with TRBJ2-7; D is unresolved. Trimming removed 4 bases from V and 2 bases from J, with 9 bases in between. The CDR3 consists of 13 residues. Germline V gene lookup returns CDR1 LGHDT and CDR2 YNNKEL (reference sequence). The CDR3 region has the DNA TGTGCCAGCAGCCTCAGGTCCGCCTACGAGCAGTACTTC. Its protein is CASSLRSAYEQYF.

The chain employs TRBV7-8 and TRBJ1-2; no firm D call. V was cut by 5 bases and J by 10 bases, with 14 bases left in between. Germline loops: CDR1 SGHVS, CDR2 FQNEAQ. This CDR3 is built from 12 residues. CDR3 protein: CASSLPTVYYTF. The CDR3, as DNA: TGTGCCAGCAGCCTACCCACGGTATACTACACCTTC.

The CDR3 bases are TGTGCCAGCAGCCCCCATCGGGCTAGCGGGAATGCAGATACGCAGTATTTT. Translated, it gives CASSPHRASGNADTQYF. V is TRBV7-9 and J is TRBJ2-3; 9 bases are a match to TRBD2. Trimming removed 5 bases from V and 4 bases from J; junction bases left unmatched: 13. The germline CDR1 and CDR2 sequences are SEHNR and FQNEAQ (reference sequence). The CDR3 runs 17 residues.

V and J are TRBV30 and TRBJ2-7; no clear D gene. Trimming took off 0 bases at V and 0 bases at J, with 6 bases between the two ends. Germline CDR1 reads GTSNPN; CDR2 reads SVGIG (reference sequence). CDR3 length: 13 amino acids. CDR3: CAWSVIDSYEQYF. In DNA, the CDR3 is TGTGCCTGGAGTGTAATAGACTCCTACGAGCAGTACTTC.

CDR3 residues: CSVRSRYEQYF. CDR3 nucleotides: TGCAGCGTTCGTTCCCGCTACGAGCAGTACTTC. The rearrangement uses TRBV29-1 and TRBJ2-7; no definite D call. The CDR3 has 11 residues. V dropped 5 bases and J dropped 3 bases, with 8 bases sitting between them. Germline CDR1 reads SQVTM; CDR2 reads ANQGSEA.

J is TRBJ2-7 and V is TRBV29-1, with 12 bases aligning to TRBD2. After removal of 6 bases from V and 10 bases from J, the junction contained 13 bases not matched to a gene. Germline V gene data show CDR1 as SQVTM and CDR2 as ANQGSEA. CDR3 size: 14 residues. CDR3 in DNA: TGCAGCGTGGGCGCGGGGCTAGCGGGAGGGCCCCAGTACTTC. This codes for CSVGAGLAGGPQYF.

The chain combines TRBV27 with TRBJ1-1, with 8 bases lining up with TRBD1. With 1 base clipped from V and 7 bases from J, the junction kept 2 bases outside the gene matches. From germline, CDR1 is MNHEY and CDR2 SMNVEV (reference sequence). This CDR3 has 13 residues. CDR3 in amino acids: CASSLYDRGEAFF. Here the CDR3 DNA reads TGTGCCAGCAGTTTATACGACAGGGGTGAAGCTTTCTTT.

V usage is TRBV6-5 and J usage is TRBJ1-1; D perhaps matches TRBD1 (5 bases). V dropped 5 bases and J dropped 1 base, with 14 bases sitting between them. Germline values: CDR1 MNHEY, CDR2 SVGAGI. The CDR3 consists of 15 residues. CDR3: CASSQPITGNTEAFF. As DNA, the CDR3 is TGTGCCAGCAGTCAACCGATCACAGGGAACACTGAAGCTTTCTTT.

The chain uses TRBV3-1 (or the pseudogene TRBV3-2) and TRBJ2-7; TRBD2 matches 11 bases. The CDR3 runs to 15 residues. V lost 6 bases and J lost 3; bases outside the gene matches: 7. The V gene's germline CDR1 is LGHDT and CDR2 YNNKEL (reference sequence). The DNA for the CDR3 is TGTGCCAGCAGTTCGACTAGCGGGGTCTTCTACGAGCAGTACTTC. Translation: CASSSTSGVFYEQYF.

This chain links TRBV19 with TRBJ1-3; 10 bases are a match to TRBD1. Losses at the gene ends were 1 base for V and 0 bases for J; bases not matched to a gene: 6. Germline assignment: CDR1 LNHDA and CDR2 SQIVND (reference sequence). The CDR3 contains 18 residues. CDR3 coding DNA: TGTGCCAGTAGTATAGTGACAGGGGGCCGAAGCTCTGGAAACACCATATATTTT. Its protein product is CASSIVTGGRSSGNTIYF.

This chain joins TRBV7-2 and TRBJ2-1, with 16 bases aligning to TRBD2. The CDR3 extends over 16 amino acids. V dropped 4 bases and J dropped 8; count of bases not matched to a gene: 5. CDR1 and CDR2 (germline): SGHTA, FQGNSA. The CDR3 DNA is TGTGCCAGCAGCTGGGGACTAGCGGGAGGGGGGCATGAGCAGTTCTTC. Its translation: CASSWGLAGGGHEQFF.

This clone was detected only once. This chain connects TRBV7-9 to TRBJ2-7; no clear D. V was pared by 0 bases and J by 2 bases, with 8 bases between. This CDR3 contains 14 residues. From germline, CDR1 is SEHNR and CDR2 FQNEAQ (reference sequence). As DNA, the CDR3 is TGTGCCAGCAGCTTAGCTTTCGAGGCCTACGAGCAGTACTTC. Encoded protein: CASSLAFEAYEQYF.

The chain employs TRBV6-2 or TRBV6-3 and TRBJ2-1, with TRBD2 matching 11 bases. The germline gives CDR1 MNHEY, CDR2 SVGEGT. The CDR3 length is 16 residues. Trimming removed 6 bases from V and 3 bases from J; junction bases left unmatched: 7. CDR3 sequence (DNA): TGTGCCAGCAGCCCAAGGACTAGCGGGTACTACAATGAGCAGTTCTTC. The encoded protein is CASSPRTSGYYNEQFF.

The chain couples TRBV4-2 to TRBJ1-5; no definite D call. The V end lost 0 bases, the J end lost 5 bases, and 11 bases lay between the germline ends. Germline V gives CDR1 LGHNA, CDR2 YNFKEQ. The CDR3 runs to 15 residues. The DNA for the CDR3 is TGTGCCAGCAGCCAAGATGAGGCAGACGATCAGCCCCAGCATTTT. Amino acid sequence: CASSQDEADDQPQHF.

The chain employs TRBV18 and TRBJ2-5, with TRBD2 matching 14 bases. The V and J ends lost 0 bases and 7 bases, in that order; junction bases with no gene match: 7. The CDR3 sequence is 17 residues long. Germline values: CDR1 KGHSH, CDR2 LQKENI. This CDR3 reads CASSPPGLAGAGGTQYF. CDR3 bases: TGTGCCAGCTCACCACCGGGACTAGCGGGAGCGGGAGGGACCCAGTACTTC.

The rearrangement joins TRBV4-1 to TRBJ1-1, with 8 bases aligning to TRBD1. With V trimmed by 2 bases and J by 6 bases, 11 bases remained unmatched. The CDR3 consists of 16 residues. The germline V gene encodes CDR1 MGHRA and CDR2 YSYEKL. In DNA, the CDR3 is TGCGCCAGCAGCCAACCTACCGGGACAGGATCCGCTGAAGCTTTCTTT. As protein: CASSQPTGTGSAEAFF.

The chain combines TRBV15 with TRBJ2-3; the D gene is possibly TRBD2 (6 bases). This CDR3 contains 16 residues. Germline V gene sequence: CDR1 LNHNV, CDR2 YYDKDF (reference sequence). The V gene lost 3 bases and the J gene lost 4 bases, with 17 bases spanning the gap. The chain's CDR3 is CATSRDWGGISDTQYF. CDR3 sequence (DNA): TGTGCCACCAGCAGGGATTGGGGCGGGATCTCAGATACGCAGTATTTT.